Only one count was recorded for the clone carrying this T cell receptor (beta chain). The source of the sample is a study of control samples from healthy donors and cancer patients. Clones were read by immunoSEQ multiplex PCR, and TCRdb kept only the in-frame ones, dropping some. The table has 100,000 to 150,000 clones, roughly 87% seen once; the top ten hold around 2%. Trimming stripped 4 bases from V and 4 bases from J, with 22 bases between. This CDR3 spans 16 amino acids. Germline lookup yields CDR1 GTSNPN and CDR2 SVGIG (reference sequence). The V call is TRBV30, the J call TRBJ1-1; D gene ambiguous. The sequenced material came from blood. The receptor was derived from a young man in good health. CDR3 in DNA: TGTGCCTGGAAGAAATCGAAGGTTACGGGTAGCACTGAAGCTTTCTTT. Translated, it gives CAWKKSKVTGSTEAFF.